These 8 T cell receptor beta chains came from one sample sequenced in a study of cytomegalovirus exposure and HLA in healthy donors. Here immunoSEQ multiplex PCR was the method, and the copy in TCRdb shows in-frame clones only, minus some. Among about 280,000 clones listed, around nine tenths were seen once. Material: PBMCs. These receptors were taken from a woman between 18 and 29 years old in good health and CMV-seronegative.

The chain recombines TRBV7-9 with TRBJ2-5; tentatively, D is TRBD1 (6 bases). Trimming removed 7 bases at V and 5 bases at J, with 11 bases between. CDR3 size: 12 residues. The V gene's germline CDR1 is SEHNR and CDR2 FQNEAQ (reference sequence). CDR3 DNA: TGTGCCAGCAAAACAGGGAGCGAGACCCAGTACTTC. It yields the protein CASKTGSETQYF.

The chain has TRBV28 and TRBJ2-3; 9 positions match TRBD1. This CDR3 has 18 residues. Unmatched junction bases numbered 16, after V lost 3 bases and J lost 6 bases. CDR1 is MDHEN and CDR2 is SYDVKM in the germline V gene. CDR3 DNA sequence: TGTGCCAGCAGTTTTTCCGGCGGTCACAGGGGGCGGGAGGATACGCAGTATTTT. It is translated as CASSFSGGHRGREDTQYF.

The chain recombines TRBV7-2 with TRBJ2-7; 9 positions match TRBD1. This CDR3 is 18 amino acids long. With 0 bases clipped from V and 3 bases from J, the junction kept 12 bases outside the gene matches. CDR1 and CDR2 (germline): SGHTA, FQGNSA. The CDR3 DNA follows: TGTGCCAGCAGCTTAGCCTCCGGGACAGGGCACATCCACTACGAGCAGTACTTC. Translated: CASSLASGTGHIHYEQYF.

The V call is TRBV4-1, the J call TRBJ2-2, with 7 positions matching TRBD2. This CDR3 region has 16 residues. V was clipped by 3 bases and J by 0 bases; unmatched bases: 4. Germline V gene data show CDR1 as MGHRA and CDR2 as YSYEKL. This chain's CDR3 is CASSQGAGPNTGELFF. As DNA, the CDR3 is TGCGCCAGCAGCCAGGGAGCGGGACCGAACACCGGGGAGCTGTTTTTT.

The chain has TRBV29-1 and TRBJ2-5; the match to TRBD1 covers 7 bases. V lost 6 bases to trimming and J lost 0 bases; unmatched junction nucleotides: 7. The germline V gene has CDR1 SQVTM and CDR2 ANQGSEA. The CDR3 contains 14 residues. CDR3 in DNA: TGCAGCGTCAAGGGGACAGCCTACCAAGAGACCCAGTACTTC. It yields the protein CSVKGTAYQETQYF.

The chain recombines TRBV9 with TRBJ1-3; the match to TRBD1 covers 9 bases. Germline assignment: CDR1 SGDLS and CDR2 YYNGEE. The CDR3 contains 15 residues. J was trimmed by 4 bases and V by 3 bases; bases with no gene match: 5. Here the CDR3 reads CASSEGQGSGNTIYF. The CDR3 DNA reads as TGTGCCAGCAGCGAAGGACAGGGGTCGGGAAACACCATATATTTT.

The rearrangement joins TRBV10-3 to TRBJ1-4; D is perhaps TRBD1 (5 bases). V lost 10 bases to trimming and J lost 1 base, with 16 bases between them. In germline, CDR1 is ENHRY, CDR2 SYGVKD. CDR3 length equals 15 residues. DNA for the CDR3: TGTGCCACCACAGGTGGCCTCGAAACTAATGAAAAACTGTTTTTT. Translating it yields CATTGGLETNEKLFF.

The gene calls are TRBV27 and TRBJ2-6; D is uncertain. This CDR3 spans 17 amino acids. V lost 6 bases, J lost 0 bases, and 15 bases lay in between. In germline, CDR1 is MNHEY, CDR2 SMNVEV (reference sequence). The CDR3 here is CASRAAPSSSGANVLTF. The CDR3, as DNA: TGTGCCAGCAGGGCGGCGCCCAGCTCCTCTGGGGCCAACGTCCTGACTTTC.